The 9 T cell receptor beta chains reported below all come from one sample, sequenced in a study of T cells after yellow fever vaccination. MiXCR, applied by TCRdb to the 5' RACE reads, yields one record per CDR3 protein. The table includes some 390,000 distinct CDR3 sequences, under 20% detected once. The specimen comprised PBMCs, sampled before the yellow fever booster vaccination. All receptors derive from a man aged 18 to 35 who received the YFV17D yellow fever vaccine.

This chain links TRBV12-3 or TRBV12-4 with TRBJ1-2; D not resolved. CDR3 length: 12 amino acids. The ends were cut back, 4 bases at V and 7 bases at J, with 10 bases in the middle. The CDR3 spells CASSWDRSGYTF. In nucleotides, the CDR3 is TGTGCCAGCAGTTGGGATCGGAGTGGCTACACCTTC.

This clonotype appeared a few times. J is TRBJ2-6 and V is TRBV5-1; D is uncertain. Trimming took 2 bases from V and 0 from J, leaving 9 bases between them. The CDR3 covers 16 residues. The germline V gene has CDR1 SGHRS and CDR2 YFSETQ. The CDR3 sequence: CASSFPASSGANVLTF. CDR3 DNA sequence: TGCGCCAGCAGCTTTCCGGCCAGCTCTGGGGCCAACGTCCTGACTTTC. Supplemented by reference TRBV5-1 and TRBJ2-6, the full variable domain reads KAGVTQTPRYLIKTRGQQVTLSCSPISGHRSVSWYQQTPGQGLQFLFEYFSETQRNKGNFPGRFSGRQFSNSRSEMNVSTLELGDSALYLCASSFPASSGANVLTFGAGSRLTVL.

The CDR3 loop reads CASTPVLGHEAFF. The CDR3, as DNA: TGTGCCAGCACCCCCGTCTTGGGTCATGAAGCTTTCTTT. This chain links TRBV4-2 with TRBJ1-1; no reliable D call. The CDR3 loop spans 13 amino acids. Germline V gene sequence: CDR1 LGHNA, CDR2 YNFKEQ. The ends were cut back, 7 bases at V and 7 bases at J, with 16 bases in the middle.

This clonotype was recorded once. This sequence joins TRBV11-2 and TRBJ2-3, with D possibly matching TRBD2 (7 bases). CDR1 and CDR2 (germline): SGHAT, FQNNGV. The CDR3 has 16 residues. The germline V and J ends were trimmed by 5 bases and 5 bases, with 20 bases remaining between them. CDR3 sequence reads: CASSPSRGGPGDTQYF. In nucleotides, the CDR3 is TGTGCCAGCAGCCCTTCAAGGGGGGGGCCGGGAGATACGCAGTATTTT.

The V gene is TRBV6-5, the J gene TRBJ2-1; 10 bases fit TRBD2. CDR3 length equals 15 residues. The germline gives CDR1 MNHEY, CDR2 SVGAGI. V lost 6 bases to trimming and J lost 5 bases; unmatched junction nucleotides: 7. The CDR3 region is CASRPPSGGNNEQFF. The CDR3 DNA follows: TGTGCCAGCAGGCCACCTAGCGGGGGTAACAATGAGCAGTTCTTC.

The V gene is TRBV5-6, the J gene TRBJ2-7; D may correspond to TRBD1 or TRBD2 (6 bases each). The V gene's germline CDR1 is SGHDT and CDR2 YYEEEE. There are 13 residues in the CDR3. The germline V and J ends were trimmed by 4 bases and 5 bases, with 13 bases remaining between them. CDR3 coding DNA: TGTGCCAGCAGCATCCGAAGGGGGGACGAGCAGTACGTC. This translates into CASSIRRGDEQYV.

The genes are TRBV4-2 and TRBJ2-1; 14 bases agree with TRBD2. CDR3 size: 16 residues. CDR1 and CDR2 from the germline V gene are LGHNA and YNFKEQ. J gave up 8 bases and V 1 base, and 4 bases lay outside the gene matches. As DNA, the CDR3 is TGTGCCAGCAGCCAAGCCGGGACTAGCGGGGGACATGAGCAGTTCTTC. This gives the protein CASSQAGTSGGHEQFF.

V is TRBV7-9 and J is TRBJ2-2; perhaps TRBD2 as D (6 bases). V lost 3 bases to trimming and J lost 5 bases, with 13 bases between them. CDR3 length: 15 residues. CDR1 and CDR2 from the germline V gene are SEHNR and FQNEAQ (reference sequence). DNA for the CDR3: TGTGCCAGCAGCTTCTCAGCGCGGGAAACCGGGGAGCTGTTTTTT. Residues: CASSFSARETGELFF.

On this clonotype: The junction differs from germline at one of its ends, possibly a read error. The chain has TRBV20-1 and TRBJ2-3, with 12 bases aligning to TRBD2. Germline CDR1 reads DFQATT; CDR2 reads SNEGSKA (reference sequence). The length of the CDR3 is 15 residues. CDR3 DNA: TGCAGTGCTCCACTAGCGGGGGGCAGCAGAGATACGCAGTATTTT. It encodes CSAPLAGGSRDTQYF.